This note documents a single T cell receptor (beta chain) sequence. Its antigen is currently unknown. Sequenced by immunoSEQ multiplex PCR; TCRdb stores in-frame clones only, minus some. The table includes 150,000 to 200,000 clones, roughly 92% detected once. This entry is derived from a study of T cell responses to AZD1222 COVID-19 vaccine. Regarding the study as a whole: Samples come after the peak T cell response, not at day 14.

CDR1 MDHEN and CDR2 SYDVKM come from the germline V gene. Trimming removed 1 base from V and 7 bases from J; junction bases left unmatched: 1. The CDR3 extends over 12 amino acids. The TCR originated in an adult in good health. This chain links TRBV28 with TRBJ2-7, with 7 bases matching TRBD1. This specimen consisted of peripheral blood, obtained on day 0 of AZD1222 vaccination. CDR3 protein: CASSLFRGEQYF. CDR3 DNA sequence: TGTGCCAGCAGTTTATTCAGGGGGGAGCAGTACTTC.